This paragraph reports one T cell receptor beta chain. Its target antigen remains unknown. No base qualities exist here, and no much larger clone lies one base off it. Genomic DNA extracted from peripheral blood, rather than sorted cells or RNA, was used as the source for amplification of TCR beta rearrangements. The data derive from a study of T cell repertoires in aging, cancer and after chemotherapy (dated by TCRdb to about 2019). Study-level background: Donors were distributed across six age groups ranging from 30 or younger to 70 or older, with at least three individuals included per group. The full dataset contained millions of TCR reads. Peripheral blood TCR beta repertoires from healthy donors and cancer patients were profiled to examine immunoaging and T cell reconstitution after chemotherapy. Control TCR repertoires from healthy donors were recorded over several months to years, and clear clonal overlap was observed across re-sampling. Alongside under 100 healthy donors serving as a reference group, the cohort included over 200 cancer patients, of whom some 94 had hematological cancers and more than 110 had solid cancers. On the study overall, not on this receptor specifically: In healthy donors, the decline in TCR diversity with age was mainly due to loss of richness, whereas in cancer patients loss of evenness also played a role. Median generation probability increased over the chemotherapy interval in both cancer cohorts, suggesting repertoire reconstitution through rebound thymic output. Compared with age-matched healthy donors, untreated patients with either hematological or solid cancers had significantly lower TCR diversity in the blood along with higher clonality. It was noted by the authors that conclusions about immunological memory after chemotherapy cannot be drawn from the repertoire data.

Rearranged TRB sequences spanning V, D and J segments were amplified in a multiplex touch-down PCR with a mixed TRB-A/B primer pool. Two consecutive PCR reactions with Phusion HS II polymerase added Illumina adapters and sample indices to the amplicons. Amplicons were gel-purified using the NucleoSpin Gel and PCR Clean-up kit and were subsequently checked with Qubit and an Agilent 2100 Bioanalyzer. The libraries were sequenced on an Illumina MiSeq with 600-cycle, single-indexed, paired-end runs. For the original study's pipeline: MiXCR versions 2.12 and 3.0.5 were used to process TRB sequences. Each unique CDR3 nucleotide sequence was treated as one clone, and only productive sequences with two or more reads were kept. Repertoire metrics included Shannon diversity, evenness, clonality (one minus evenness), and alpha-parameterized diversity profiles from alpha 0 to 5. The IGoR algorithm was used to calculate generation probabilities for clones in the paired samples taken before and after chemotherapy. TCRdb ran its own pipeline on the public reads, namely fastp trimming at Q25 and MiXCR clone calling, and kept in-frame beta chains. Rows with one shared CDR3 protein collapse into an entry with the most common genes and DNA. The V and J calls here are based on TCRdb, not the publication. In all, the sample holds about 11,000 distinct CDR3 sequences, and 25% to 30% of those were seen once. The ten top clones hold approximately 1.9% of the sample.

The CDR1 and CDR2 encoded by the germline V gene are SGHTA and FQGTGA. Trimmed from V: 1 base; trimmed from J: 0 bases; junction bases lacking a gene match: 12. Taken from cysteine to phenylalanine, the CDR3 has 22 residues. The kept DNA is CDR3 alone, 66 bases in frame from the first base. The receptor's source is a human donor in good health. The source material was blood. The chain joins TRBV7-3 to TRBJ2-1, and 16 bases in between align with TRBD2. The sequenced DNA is TGTGCCAGCAGCTTAATGGCCTCCGGGACTAGCGGGGGGGTAAGCTCCTACAATGAGCAGTTCTTC. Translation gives CASSLMASGTSGGVSSYNEQFF.